This T cell receptor beta chain was retrieved from a study of T-cell memory formation after mild COVID-19. Study-wide findings and caveats: Later expanders leaned CD4+, whereas day 15 to 85 contracting clones were balanced CD4/CD8. The study detected some responding clones in pre-infection memory, suggesting cross-reactive memory joined.

This CDR3 comprises 14 residues. Germline V gene sequence: CDR1 ENHRY, CDR2 SYGVKD. Unmatched junction bases numbered 5, after V lost 3 bases and J lost 6 bases. On this clonotype itself: Its antigen is as yet unknown.

A single record per CDR3 protein comes from TCRdb applying MiXCR to the 5' RACE reads. The sample lists some 450,000 distinct CDR3 sequences, approximately 20% occurring once. Material for sequencing was PBMCs or a T cell subset sorted from them (not recorded which). This TCR was sampled from an adult woman who had mild COVID-19 (a few samples of this study predate the infection). Cell type and time point are not known. This chain uses TRBV10-3 with TRBJ1-5, with 7 bases fitting TRBD1. The CDR3 here is CAISDRGTGQPQHF. CDR3 nucleotide sequence: TGTGCCATCAGTGACAGGGGGACGGGTCAGCCCCAGCATTTT.